The rows below give T cell receptor beta chains drawn from one sample of a study of blood T cell repertoires in COVID-19. TCRdb keeps only in-frame clones here, not all; method: immunoSEQ multiplex PCR. The sample comprises tens of thousands of clones, around nine tenths of which are singletons, and about 6% rests with the top ten. The material sequenced was peripheral blood. These receptors originate from a human donor in a cohort sampled during active COVID-19. The CDR3 runs from the conserved cysteine through the conserved F or W. The order of the fields is V gene, D gene, clone size, J gene, CDR3 protein, CDR3 DNA. D genes are given only for firm matches. Part of the rows lack a size; the others show once, few, many or a class for expanded clones.

TRBV7-3	.	.	TRBJ2-1	CASSLMGGAPYNEQFF	TGTGCCAGCAGCTTAATGGGCGGGGCACCCTACAATGAGCAGTTCTTC
TRBV6-5	.	.	TRBJ1-2	CASSYSVLGSYGYTF	TGTGCCAGCAGTTACTCGGTCCTAGGGAGCTATGGCTACACCTTC
TRBV6-5	.	few	TRBJ1-6	CASSYGGISSPLHF	TGTGCCAGCAGTTACGGAGGGATCAGTTCACCCCTCCACTTT
TRBV19	.	.	TRBJ2-2	CATTGEWLNTGELFF	TGTGCCACCACGGGGGAGTGGTTGAACACCGGGGAGCTGTTTTTT
TRBV6-5	TRBD2	.	TRBJ2-7	CASARGPGGTYEQYF	TGTGCCAGCGCGAGGGGCCCGGGAGGAACCTACGAGCAGTACTTC
TRBV18	.	.	TRBJ1-4	CASSSRSVNEKLFF	TGTGCCAGCTCCTCGAGGTCAGTTAATGAAAAACTGTTTTTT
TRBV7-2	.	.	TRBJ1-5	CASSLVKQGGQPQHF	TGTGCCAGCAGCTTAGTAAAACAGGGCGGCCAGCCCCAGCATTTT
TRBV30	.	few	TRBJ1-3	CAWSVGGIGNTIYF	TGTGCCTGGAGTGTAGGCGGAATCGGAAACACCATATATTTT
TRBV19	.	.	TRBJ2-5	CASSIRKTQYF	TGTGCCAGTAGTATCAGAAAGACCCAGTACTTC
TRBV29-1	TRBD2	.	TRBJ2-7	CSVEGLAPETGQYF	TGCAGCGTTGAAGGACTAGCGCCTGAAACGGGGCAGTACTTC
TRBV10-3	TRBD1	.	TRBJ1-6	CAISQGQRNSPLHF	TGTGCCATCAGCCAGGGACAGCGGAATTCACCCCTCCACTTT
TRBV5-6	.	.	TRBJ1-1	CASSLGRAQILNTEAFF	TGTGCCAGCAGCTTGGGCAGGGCCCAAATATTGAACACTGAAGCTTTCTTT
TRBV19	.	.	TRBJ2-3	CASSIDRGARTDTQYF	TGTGCCAGTAGTATAGATCGGGGGGCCCGCACAGATACGCAGTATTTT
TRBV3-1/TRBV3-2	TRBD2	.	TRBJ2-3	CASSPVGGETDTQYF	TGTGCCAGCAGCCCCGTCGGGGGGGAGACGGATACGCAGTATTTT
TRBV5-1	TRBD2	.	TRBJ2-5	CASSPSGLERETQYF	TGCGCCAGCAGCCCCTCGGGACTAGAAAGAGAGACCCAGTACTTC
TRBV19	.	.	TRBJ1-6	CASSIRSGDNSPLHF	TGTGCCAGTAGTATCCGTTCAGGGGATAATTCACCCCTCCACTTT
TRBV7-6	.	.	TRBJ2-3	CASSPDLRGTDTQYF	TGTGCCAGCAGCCCAGATCTTCGGGGGACAGATACGCAGTATTTT
TRBV19	.	.	TRBJ2-2	CASSISQFYTGELFF	TGTGCCAGTAGTATTTCGCAGTTCTACACCGGGGAGCTGTTTTTT
TRBV3-1/TRBV3-2	.	.	TRBJ2-7	CASSARGASYEQYF	TGTGCCAGCAGCGCGCGCGGGGCCTCCTACGAGCAGTACTTC
TRBV9	.	once	TRBJ1-2	CASSVARNYGYTF	TGTGCCAGCAGCGTCGCCCGGAACTATGGCTACACCTTC
TRBV5-1	TRBD2	.	TRBJ2-5	CASGGLVMETQYF	TGCGCCAGCGGAGGACTAGTGATGGAGACCCAGTACTTC
TRBV7-8	.	few	TRBJ2-2	CASSLGLASPGELFF	TGTGCCAGCAGCTTAGGGCTAGCTAGTCCCGGGGAGCTGTTTTTT
TRBV27	TRBD1	.	TRBJ1-5	CASSGGQGNQPQHF	TGTGCCAGCAGTGGCGGACAGGGCAATCAGCCCCAGCATTTT
TRBV7-6	TRBD1	.	TRBJ2-5	CASSPRQGWETQYF	TGTGCCAGCAGCCCCCGACAGGGGTGGGAGACCCAGTACTTC
TRBV12-3/TRBV12-4	TRBD1	.	TRBJ2-3	CASRGTATDTQYF	TGTGCCAGCAGAGGGACAGCCACAGATACGCAGTATTTT
TRBV24-1	TRBD2	.	TRBJ2-3	CATSDTSGGKDTQYF	TGTGCCACCAGTGACACCAGCGGGGGCAAGGATACGCAGTATTTT